The 31 T cell receptor beta chains below were found in one sample sequenced in a study of blood T cell repertoires in COVID-19. Only in-frame clones appear in the TCRdb table, and some are missing; sequencing was by immunoSEQ multiplex PCR. Altogether approximately 120,000 clones are present, approximately 84% being singletons, with the ten largest covering 13%. The specimen was peripheral blood. The receptors originated from a human donor in a cohort sampled during active COVID-19.

The chain uses TRBV2 and TRBJ2-1; D is ambiguous. Germline CDR1 and CDR2: SNHLY and FYNNEI. The V end was cut by 4 bases, the J end by 6 bases, with 7 bases between. This CDR3 has 12 amino acids. CDR3 amino acids: CASSGLFNEQFF. The CDR3, as DNA: TGTGCCAGCAGTGGACTGTTCAATGAGCAGTTCTTC.

The V gene is TRBV5-1, the J gene TRBJ2-7; 9 bases are shared with TRBD2. The CDR3 length is 15 residues. Trimming cost V 0 bases and J 4 bases; bases outside gene matches: 5. Germline assignment: CDR1 SGHRS and CDR2 YFSETQ. DNA of the CDR3: TGCGCCAGCAGCTTGGACGCCAGCGGGAGGTACGAGCAGTACTTC. Translation gives CASSLDASGRYEQYF.

The V gene is TRBV5-1, the J gene TRBJ2-3; 16 positions agree with TRBD2. The J segment lost 6 bases and the V segment lost 4 bases, leaving 8 bases of the junction unmatched. This CDR3 contains 17 residues. The germline gives CDR1 SGHRS, CDR2 YFSETQ. The CDR3 region is CASSIAGTSGGVDTQYF. Written as DNA, the CDR3 is TGCGCCAGCAGCATCGCCGGGACTAGCGGGGGGGTGGATACGCAGTATTTT.

This clone came up once. For the CDR3, the DNA is TGCGCCAGCACAAACCCTAGCGGGGGACGGGAGACCCAGTACTTC. It yields the protein CASTNPSGGRETQYF. The J gene is TRBJ2-5, the V gene TRBV5-1; 10 bases match TRBD2. The junction had 10 bases not matched to a gene; V was cut back by 6 bases and J by 5 bases. This CDR3 has 15 residues. Germline lookup yields CDR1 SGHRS and CDR2 YFSETQ.

The chain has TRBV7-2 and TRBJ2-7; D unresolved. The V gene lost 1 base and the J gene lost 2 bases, with 12 bases spanning the gap. The CDR3 totals 15 residues. Germline CDR1 SGHTA, CDR2 FQGNSA. Written as DNA, the CDR3 is TGTGCCAGCAGCTTAGAAGTGAACGGTCCCTACGAGCAGTACTTC. Its translation: CASSLEVNGPYEQYF.

The V call is TRBV9, the J call TRBJ2-5, with TRBD1 identical over 9 bases. V shed 0 bases and J 7 bases; nucleotides not matched to a gene: 16. This CDR3 region has 18 residues. Germline assignment: CDR1 SGDLS and CDR2 YYNGEE. The CDR3 coding sequence is TGTGCCAGCAGCGTAGCCCCAGATAAGGACAGGGGAGAAGGGACCCAGTACTTC. This gives the protein CASSVAPDKDRGEGTQYF.

This chain connects TRBV30 to TRBJ1-6; D is undetermined. Germline CDR1 and CDR2: GTSNPN and SVGIG (reference sequence). Deletions cut 1 base from V and 13 bases from J, with 11 bases between. CDR3 size: 12 residues. The CDR3 is CAWSDNFVPLHF. The CDR3 bases are TGTGCCTGGAGTGATAACTTTGTGCCCCTCCACTTT.

The chain recombines TRBV3-1 (or the pseudogene TRBV3-2) with TRBJ2-7; 7 nucleotides line up with TRBD2. Trimming cost V 3 bases and J 4 bases; bases outside gene matches: 3. From germline, CDR1 is LGHDT and CDR2 YNNKEL (reference sequence). The CDR3 covers 13 residues. CDR3 in amino acids: CASSQFGGYEQYF. The CDR3 region has the DNA TGTGCCAGCAGCCAGTTCGGGGGGTACGAGCAGTACTTC.

The chain couples TRBV5-1 to TRBJ2-7; 9 bases are shared with TRBD1. There are 14 residues in the CDR3. From germline, CDR1 is SGHRS and CDR2 YFSETQ. Losses at the gene ends were 4 bases for V and 4 bases for J; bases not matched to a gene: 6. The CDR3 DNA is TGCGCCAGCAGCCCTACGACAGGGGGGTACGAGCAGTACTTC. Its translation: CASSPTTGGYEQYF.

This clone was seen once. V is TRBV7-9 and J is TRBJ1-2; 8 bases are a match to TRBD1. This CDR3 spans 14 amino acids. CDR1 and CDR2 from the germline V gene are SEHNR and FQNEAQ (reference sequence). V lost 5 bases, J lost 8 bases, and 10 bases stayed unmatched. Written as DNA, the CDR3 is TGTGCCAGCAGCCCGATTCCGACAGGGGAAGGCTACACCTTC. Its protein is CASSPIPTGEGYTF.

The chain combines TRBV5-5 with TRBJ2-1; D gene unclear. V was shortened by 5 bases and J by 7 bases, with 19 bases between the two germline ends. This CDR3 is 15 amino acids long. Germline V CDR1 and CDR2: SGHKS, YYEKEE (reference sequence). DNA for the CDR3: TGTGCCAGCAGAATCCTACTCCCCCTTAGAAATGAGCAGTTCTTC. This sequence encodes CASRILLPLRNEQFF.

The V call is TRBV14, the J call TRBJ2-2; possible D gene TRBD1, 7 bases. Germline V lookup: CDR1 SGHDN, CDR2 FVKESK. V lost 3 bases and J 1 base, leaving 12 bases between the germline ends. This CDR3 is 16 amino acids long. CDR3 sequence reads: CASSQRQGGNTGELFF. The CDR3 bases are TGTGCCAGCAGCCAGCGCCAGGGGGGGAACACCGGGGAGCTGTTTTTT. The whole variable domain, remainder taken from reference TRBV14 and TRBJ2-2, is EAGVTQFPSHSVIEKGQTVTLRCDPISGHDNLYWYRRVMGKEIKFLLHFVKESKQDESGMPNNRFLAERTGGTYSTLKVQPAELEDSGVYFCASSQRQGGNTGELFFGEGSRLTVL.

The chain links TRBV21-1 to TRBJ2-7; the D call in the table, TRBD1, was not verified against the DNA. TRBV21-1 is designated a pseudogene. CDR3 length: 12 residues. The CDR3 is CASSNTNRGPGF. For the CDR3, the DNA is TGTGCCAGCAGCAATACCAACAGGGGGCCCGGCTTC.

This CDR3 reads CSVGGGTDTQYF. The CDR3 DNA reads as TGCAGCGTTGGCGGGGGCACAGATACGCAGTATTTT. The V and J genes are TRBV29-1 and TRBJ2-3; D is perhaps TRBD2 (6 bases). V shed 4 bases and J shed 1 base, with 6 bases lying between them. CDR1 is SQVTM and CDR2 is ANQGSEA in the germline V gene. This CDR3 has 12 residues.

This clone showed up just a few times. The chain uses TRBV29-1 and TRBJ2-5; possibly TRBD1 for D (6 bases). Trimming cost V 3 bases and J 1 base, with 15 bases left between them. Germline V gives CDR1 SQVTM, CDR2 ANQGSEA. This CDR3 comprises 15 residues. CDR3 residues: CSVEIRGQSQETQYF. DNA of the CDR3: TGCAGCGTTGAGATCAGAGGACAGTCCCAAGAGACCCAGTACTTC.

The chain combines TRBV12-3 or TRBV12-4 with TRBJ1-2; 7 nucleotides align to TRBD1. V was clipped by 7 bases and J by 7 bases; unmatched bases: 9. CDR3 size: 13 residues. CDR3 sequence: CASTLGTEIGYTF. The CDR3, as DNA: TGTGCCAGCACCCTCGGGACAGAAATTGGCTACACCTTC.

The chain employs TRBV5-4 and TRBJ2-5; TRBD1 aligns across 10 bases. Germline values: CDR1 SGHNT, CDR2 YYREEE (reference sequence). Losses at the gene ends were 4 bases for V and 4 bases for J; bases not matched to a gene: 7. The CDR3 contains 15 residues. This CDR3 reads CASSRGDRGAETQYF. In DNA, the CDR3 is TGTGCCAGCAGCCGAGGGGACAGGGGAGCAGAGACCCAGTACTTC.

This clone was observed at least ten times. The chain combines TRBV6-6 with TRBJ2-5; D gene unclear. V was shortened by 4 bases and J by 1 base, with 10 bases between the two germline ends. Germline lookup yields CDR1 MNHNY and CDR2 SVGAGI (reference sequence). This CDR3 is 14 amino acids long. The CDR3 nucleotides read TGTGCCAGCAGTTTCTCGTCTATCCAAGAGACCCAGTACTTC. Its translation is CASSFSSIQETQYF.

The V call is TRBV30, the J call TRBJ1-2; 7 bases fit TRBD1. There are 14 residues in the CDR3. Trimming took 3 bases from V and 5 from J; bases not matched to a gene: 9. CDR1 GTSNPN and CDR2 SVGIG come from the germline V gene (reference sequence). The CDR3: CAWRPQGSSYGYTF. In nucleotides, the CDR3 is TGTGCCTGGAGGCCACAGGGGTCATCATATGGCTACACCTTC.

This chain uses TRBV5-1 with TRBJ2-4, with D maybe TRBD1 (5 bases). V shed 1 base and J shed 8 bases, with 7 bases lying between them. Per the germline V gene, CDR1 is SGHRS and CDR2 is YFSETQ. This CDR3 has 12 amino acids. The CDR3 region is CASSLKGDIQYF. The CDR3 DNA is TGCGCCAGCAGCTTGAAAGGGGACATTCAGTACTTC.

CDR3 loop: CASSVEIRGGRDNEQFF. The CDR3 nucleotides are TGTGCCAGCAGCGTAGAAATTCGCGGGGGGCGGGACAATGAGCAGTTCTTC. V and J are TRBV9 and TRBJ2-1; 8 nucleotides agree with TRBD2. CDR3 length: 17 residues. J was trimmed by 5 bases and V by 0 bases; bases with no gene match: 10. Germline CDR1 is SGDLS and CDR2 is YYNGEE. The whole variable domain, remainder taken from reference TRBV9 and TRBJ2-1, is DSGVTQTPKHLITATGQRVTLRCSPRSGDLSVYWYQQSLDQGLQFLIQYYNGEERAKGNILERFSAQQFPDLHSELNLSSLELGDSALYFCASSVEIRGGRDNEQFFGPGTRLTVL.

V usage is TRBV19 and J usage is TRBJ1-5; a possible D gene is TRBD1 (5 bases). CDR1 is LNHDA and CDR2 is SQIVND in the germline V gene (reference sequence). The CDR3 has 13 amino acids. The ends were cut back, 6 bases at V and 4 bases at J, with 10 bases in the middle. CDR3 DNA sequence: TGTGCCAGTAGCGACAGAACGAATCAGCCCCAGCATTTT. This sequence encodes CASSDRTNQPQHF.

The chain links TRBV14 to TRBJ1-1; D perhaps matches TRBD1 (5 bases). Trimming removed 2 bases from V and 6 bases from J, with 16 bases in between. CDR3 length: 15 residues. Germline values: CDR1 SGHDN, CDR2 FVKESK. CDR3 nucleotides: TGTGCCAGCAGCCAATTTAGGGGCTCGGCTGCTGAAGCTTTCTTT. This codes for CASSQFRGSAAEAFF.

This clone was found a few times. The rearrangement links TRBV19 to TRBJ1-5, with 8 bases identical to TRBD1. CDR3 size: 14 residues. CDR1 and CDR2 (germline): LNHDA, SQIVND (reference sequence). V gave up 3 bases and J gave up 5 bases; unmatched junction bases: 3. CDR3 sequence (DNA): TGTGCCAGTAGTATGGACAGGGCCGATCAGCCCCAGCATTTT. Translating it yields CASSMDRADQPQHF.

The chain couples TRBV14 to TRBJ2-1, with TRBD2 as a possible D gene (6 bases). Germline values: CDR1 SGHDN, CDR2 FVKESK. Between the trimmed V and J ends, which lost 1 base and 5 bases, there was a span of 18 bases. The CDR3 extends over 17 amino acids. Written as DNA, the CDR3 is TGTGCCAGCAGCCAAGTTACCGGACTACCTAGTAACAATGAGCAGTTCTTC. Protein product: CASSQVTGLPSNNEQFF.

The chain employs TRBV12-3 or TRBV12-4 and TRBJ2-7; D gene unclear. The CDR3 runs 12 residues. V lost 1 base, J lost 6 bases, and 7 bases lay in between. The CDR3 loop reads CASSLVRGEQYF. DNA for the CDR3: TGTGCCAGCAGTTTAGTTAGAGGCGAGCAGTACTTC.

The chain joins TRBV7-6 to TRBJ2-5, with D maybe TRBD2 (5 bases). The CDR3 covers 15 residues. The germline V gene has CDR1 SGHVS and CDR2 FNYEAQ. V was cut by 1 base and J by 4 bases, with 13 bases left in between. The CDR3 DNA reads TGTGCCAGCAGCTTAGGGGCCACCGGAGGAGAGACCCAGTACTTC. It yields the protein CASSLGATGGETQYF.

The CDR3 loop is CASSFRDRGTDEQYF. CDR3 nucleotides: TGTGCCAGCAGCTTCCGGGACAGGGGAACGGACGAGCAGTACTTC. This chain links TRBV7-8 with TRBJ2-7, with 10 positions matching TRBD1. There are 15 residues in the CDR3. Trimming cost V 3 bases and J 5 bases; bases outside gene matches: 7. The germline CDR1 and CDR2 sequences are SGHVS and FQNEAQ.

The chain has TRBV30 and TRBJ1-5; 7 bases map to TRBD1. Germline-derived CDR1 and CDR2 are GTSNPN and SVGIG (reference sequence). There are 15 residues in the CDR3. V was pared by 0 bases and J by 4 bases, with 6 bases of the junction left unmatched. The CDR3 DNA is TGTGCCTGGAGTGTAAAGGGGACAGCTAATCAGCCCCAGCATTTT. Its protein product is CAWSVKGTANQPQHF.

The chain recombines TRBV29-1 with TRBJ2-2; perhaps TRBD1 as D (5 bases). This CDR3 spans 14 amino acids. CDR1 is SQVTM and CDR2 is ANQGSEA in the germline V gene. V shed 4 bases and J shed 5 bases, with 14 bases lying between them. CDR3 residues: CSVALQGRTGELFF. The CDR3 nucleotides read TGCAGCGTTGCTCTTCAGGGTCGGACCGGGGAGCTGTTTTTT.

The count of this clone is one. The chain links TRBV30 to TRBJ2-7; TRBD1 might be the D (6 bases). V was clipped by 2 bases and J by 4 bases, with 21 bases between them. The CDR3 runs 16 residues. The V gene's germline CDR1 is GTSNPN and CDR2 SVGIG (reference sequence). The CDR3 DNA is TGTGCCTGGAGTACCCCCTTCTCAAACAGGGCTTACGAGCAGTACTTC. Translation gives CAWSTPFSNRAYEQYF.